One and the same sample provided the 23 T cell receptor beta chains below, sequenced in a study of shared clonotypes between healthy human individuals. TCRdb's copy holds only in-frame clones and misses some; the assay was immunoSEQ multiplex PCR. The table lists about 980,000 clones, over 60% of them singletons. Sequencing was done on a sample of memory CD4+ T cells sorted from blood. Described subset: CD45RA-negative fraction. The receptors were sampled from a man between 18 and 29 years old in good health.

The gene calls are TRBV10-3 and TRBJ2-5; 7 nucleotides line up with TRBD1. CDR3 length equals 14 residues. CDR1 and CDR2 from the germline V gene are ENHRY and SYGVKD. The V segment lost 4 bases and the J segment 4 bases; nucleotides outside the gene matches: 6. The CDR3: CAISGQGSGETQYF. CDR3 DNA: TGTGCCATCAGTGGACAGGGATCGGGAGAGACCCAGTACTTC.

This rearrangement joins TRBV27 to TRBJ1-6; no firm D call. There are 15 residues in the CDR3. Germline loops: CDR1 MNHEY, CDR2 SMNVEV (reference sequence). Between the trimmed V and J ends, which lost 3 bases and 8 bases, there was a span of 14 bases. The CDR3 coding sequence is TGTGCCAGCAGTTTGGGCCCCTATATTGATTCACCCCTCCACTTT. This sequence encodes CASSLGPYIDSPLHF.

The V gene is TRBV28, the J gene TRBJ1-2, with D possibly being TRBD1 (5 bases). CDR1 is MDHEN, CDR2 SYDVKM, per germline. This CDR3 spans 13 amino acids. V was pared by 6 bases and J by 2 bases, with 10 bases between. The CDR3 protein is CASSTGPNYGYTF. The CDR3 bases are TGTGCCAGCAGCACGGGACCGAACTATGGCTACACCTTC.

This clone has only one observation. The rearrangement uses TRBV20-1 and TRBJ2-5, with 7 bases identical to TRBD1. CDR3 size: 11 residues. Per germline, CDR1 DFQATT and CDR2 SNEGSKA (reference sequence). The CDR3 region is CSGTAQETQYF. The CDR3 DNA follows: TGCAGCGGGACAGCACAAGAGACCCAGTACTTC.

This chain links TRBV5-1 with TRBJ2-5; perhaps TRBD2 as D (7 bases). This CDR3 contains 15 residues. Trimming took 7 bases from V and 7 from J, leaving 23 bases between them. The germline V gene encodes CDR1 SGHRS and CDR2 YFSETQ. DNA for the CDR3: TGCGCCAGCGAGGGGGAGGGGCGCATCGAGGGGACCCAGTACTTC. As protein: CASEGEGRIEGTQYF. The complete variable domain, with remaining parts taken from reference TRBV5-1 and TRBJ2-5, reads KAGVTQTPRYLIKTRGQQVTLSCSPISGHRSVSWYQQTPGQGLQFLFEYFSETQRNKGNFPGRFSGRQFSNSRSEMNVSTLELGDSALYLCASEGEGRIEGTQYFGPGTRLLVL.

The rearrangement uses TRBV5-1 and TRBJ2-5; D gene unclear. This CDR3 contains 16 residues. The V end was cut by 1 base, the J end by 5 bases, with 18 bases between. Germline CDR1 and CDR2: SGHRS and YFSETQ. The DNA for the CDR3 is TGCGCCAGCAGCTTGAACTCTAGGCAGGCGTCGGAGACCCAGTACTTC. Its translation: CASSLNSRQASETQYF.

The genes are TRBV30 and TRBJ2-5, with 7 positions matching TRBD1. The CDR3 is made up of 14 amino acids. V lost 4 bases to trimming and J lost 4 bases; unmatched junction nucleotides: 9. Germline V gene data show CDR1 as GTSNPN and CDR2 as SVGIG (reference sequence). CDR3 sequence (DNA): TGTGCCTGGAAGTCAGGGGGTTGGGGAGAGACCCAGTACTTC. It yields the protein CAWKSGGWGETQYF.

Of note for this clone: Other DNA sequences from this sample encode an identical CDR3 as well. V is TRBV2 and J is TRBJ2-5; D not certain. The CDR3 runs 13 residues. V lost 4 bases and J lost 0, with 6 bases in between. CDR1 is SNHLY, CDR2 FYNNEI, per germline. CDR3 protein: CASSVNYQETQYF. The DNA of the CDR3 is TGTGCCAGCAGTGTGAACTACCAAGAGACCCAGTACTTC.

The chain is built from TRBV5-1 and TRBJ2-7; 7 bases agree with TRBD2. Per the germline V gene, CDR1 is SGHRS and CDR2 is YFSETQ. The CDR3 extends over 13 amino acids. J gave up 5 bases and V 5 bases, and 7 bases lay outside the gene matches. The CDR3 sequence is CASRGRSGDEQYF. The CDR3 DNA reads as TGCGCCAGCAGGGGACGCAGCGGGGACGAGCAGTACTTC. Full variable domain (missing parts from reference TRBV5-1 and TRBJ2-7): KAGVTQTPRYLIKTRGQQVTLSCSPISGHRSVSWYQQTPGQGLQFLFEYFSETQRNKGNFPGRFSGRQFSNSRSEMNVSTLELGDSALYLCASRGRSGDEQYFGPGTRLTVT.

This sequence joins TRBV10-1 and TRBJ2-3, with D uncertain. V was pared by 11 bases and J by 1 base, with 19 bases between. Germline loops: CDR1 WNHNN, CDR2 SYGVQD (reference sequence). The CDR3 covers 15 residues. CDR3 residues: CAPDRTVFCTDTQYF. The CDR3 DNA reads as TGCGCCCCCGACCGCACCGTCTTTTGCACAGATACGCAGTATTTT.

V and J are TRBV10-3 and TRBJ1-1, with 9 bases aligning to TRBD1. Germline CDR1 ENHRY, CDR2 SYGVKD. Trimming cost V 5 bases and J 2 bases; bases outside gene matches: 6. This CDR3 is 15 amino acids long. CDR3 nucleotide sequence: TGTGCCATCAGTTTAAAACAGGGGGCAAACACTGAAGCTTTCTTT. Protein product: CAISLKQGANTEAFF.

This chain links TRBV4-3 with TRBJ1-6; D ambiguous. Trimming took off 3 bases at V and 18 bases at J, with 18 bases between the two ends. The CDR3 covers 13 residues. The germline V gene has CDR1 LGHNA and CDR2 YSLEER. The DNA of the CDR3 is TGCGCCAGCAGCCAGGATCTCGGCTTGCCTGGCCACTTT. It codes for CASSQDLGLPGHF.

V and J are TRBV7-9 and TRBJ2-5; unclear D gene. CDR3 length: 15 residues. Germline-derived CDR1 and CDR2 are SEHNR and FQNEAQ (reference sequence). Trimming shortened V by 0 bases and J by 1 base, and 9 bases separated the two germline ends. CDR3 in amino acids: CASSLAGNSQETQYF. CDR3 nucleotides: TGTGCCAGCAGCTTAGCTGGGAATAGCCAAGAGACCCAGTACTTC.

V usage is TRBV5-4 and J usage is TRBJ2-7; D unclear. From germline, CDR1 is SGHNT and CDR2 YYREEE (reference sequence). The CDR3 consists of 15 residues. V dropped 4 bases and J dropped 4 bases, with 18 bases sitting between them. This CDR3 reads CASSESVSPTYEQYF. CDR3 DNA sequence: TGTGCCAGCAGCGAATCTGTCAGCCCCACTTACGAGCAGTACTTC.

V gene TRBV6-1 combines with J gene TRBJ1-5, with 11 bases matching TRBD1. The CDR3 has 14 amino acids. Germline assignment: CDR1 MNHNS and CDR2 SASEGT. V gave up 4 bases and J gave up 6 bases; unmatched junction bases: 2. CDR3 nucleotide sequence: TGTGCCAGCAGTGGGACAGGGGGCCCTCAGCCCCAGCATTTT. Amino acid sequence: CASSGTGGPQPQHF.

The genes are TRBV4-1 and TRBJ2-3; TRBD2 matches at 10 bases. Germline assignment: CDR1 MGHRA and CDR2 YSYEKL. This CDR3 contains 17 residues. Trimming removed 0 bases from V and 1 base from J; junction bases left unmatched: 4. CDR3 sequence (DNA): TGCGCCAGCAGCCAAGAAGTAGCGGGGGGCCGCACAGATACGCAGTATTTT. Its translation is CASSQEVAGGRTDTQYF.

The chain joins TRBV6-1 to TRBJ2-2; 7 bases line up with TRBD1. Germline V lookup: CDR1 MNHNS, CDR2 SASEGT. With 6 bases clipped from V and 4 bases from J, the junction kept 5 bases outside the gene matches. The CDR3 covers 14 residues. CDR3 region: CASRGQTFTGELFF. The CDR3 coding sequence is TGTGCCAGCAGGGGACAGACATTCACCGGGGAGCTGTTTTTT.

The chain has TRBV6-1 and TRBJ1-6, with TRBD1 matching 7 bases. The V gene end was trimmed by 7 bases and the J gene end by 11 bases; junction bases not matched to a gene: 8. This CDR3 spans 13 amino acids. Germline V gives CDR1 MNHNS, CDR2 SASEGT. DNA of the CDR3: TGTGCCAGCACCATCGACAGGGCTACACCCCTCCACTTT. Translation gives CASTIDRATPLHF.

This clone was picked up many times. The chain employs TRBV7-6 and TRBJ2-2; TRBD1 matches 7 bases. After removal of 5 bases from V and 4 bases from J, the junction contained 7 bases not matched to a gene. Germline values: CDR1 SGHVS, CDR2 FNYEAQ. The CDR3 is made up of 15 amino acids. The CDR3 nucleotides read TGTGCCAGCAGCCCCAAGGGACAGAGCACCGGGGAGCTGTTTTTT. Its protein is CASSPKGQSTGELFF.

V gene TRBV18 combines with J gene TRBJ2-5; 9 bases match TRBD2. The J segment lost 0 bases and the V segment lost 2 bases, leaving 1 base of the junction unmatched. Germline values: CDR1 KGHSH, CDR2 LQKENI. This CDR3 spans 15 amino acids. The CDR3 coding sequence is TGTGCCAGCTCACCAGCGGGGGGGTACCAAGAGACCCAGTACTTC. Translation: CASSPAGGYQETQYF.

This chain links TRBV5-4 with TRBJ2-5; 7 bases match TRBD2. Germline lookup yields CDR1 SGHNT and CDR2 YYREEE (reference sequence). The CDR3 runs 15 residues. Trimming removed 3 bases from V and 3 bases from J; junction bases left unmatched: 8. For the CDR3, the DNA is TGTGCCAGCAGCTCTTTAGCGGGCCCCAAAGAGACCCAGTACTTC. Translated: CASSSLAGPKETQYF.

This clone was seen only once. The J gene is TRBJ1-5, the V gene TRBV30; TRBD1 aligns across 10 bases. The V and J ends lost 0 bases and 1 base, in that order; junction bases with no gene match: 6. CDR3 length: 17 amino acids. Germline loops: CDR1 GTSNPN, CDR2 SVGIG (reference sequence). The CDR3 region is CAWSVAPGQGSNQPQHF. CDR3 nucleotide sequence: TGTGCCTGGAGTGTAGCCCCGGGACAGGGGAGCAATCAGCCCCAGCATTTT. The whole variable domain, filled in from reference TRBV30 and TRBJ1-5, reads SQTIHQWPATLVQPVGSPLSLECTVEGTSNPNLYWYRQAAGRGLQLLFYSVGIGQISSEVPQNLSASRPQDRQFILSSKKLLLSDSGFYLCAWSVAPGQGSNQPQHFGDGTRLSIL.

The gene calls are TRBV5-8 and TRBJ2-1; TRBD2 agrees at 12 bases. The CDR3 has 16 residues. In germline, CDR1 is SGHTS, CDR2 YDEGEE. The ends lost 3 bases at V and 3 bases at J; junction bases unmatched: 4. The CDR3 protein is CASSSPGLAGYNEQFF. CDR3 coding DNA: TGTGCCAGCAGCTCACCGGGACTAGCGGGCTACAATGAGCAGTTCTTC.